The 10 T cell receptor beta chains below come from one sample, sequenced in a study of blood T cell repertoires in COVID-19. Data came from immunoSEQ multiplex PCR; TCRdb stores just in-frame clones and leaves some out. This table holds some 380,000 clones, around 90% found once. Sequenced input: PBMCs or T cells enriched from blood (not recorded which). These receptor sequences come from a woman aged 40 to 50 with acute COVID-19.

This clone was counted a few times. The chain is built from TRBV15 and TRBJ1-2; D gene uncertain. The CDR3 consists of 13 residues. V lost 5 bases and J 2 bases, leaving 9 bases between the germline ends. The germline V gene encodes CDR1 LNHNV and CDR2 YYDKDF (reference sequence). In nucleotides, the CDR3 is TGTGCCACCAGCGCCAGATTGAACTATGGCTACACCTTC. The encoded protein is CATSARLNYGYTF.

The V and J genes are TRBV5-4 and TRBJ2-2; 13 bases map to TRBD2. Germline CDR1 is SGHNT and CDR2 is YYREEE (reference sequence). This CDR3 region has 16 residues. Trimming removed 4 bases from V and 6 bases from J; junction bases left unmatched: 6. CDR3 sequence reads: CASSPTSGGKAGELFF. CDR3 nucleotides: TGTGCCAGCAGCCCGACTAGCGGGGGGAAGGCCGGGGAGCTGTTTTTT.

The CDR3 DNA reads as TGCGCCAGCAGCCAGCCCCCGGGGGGAACTAATGAAAAACTGTTTTTT. Translated, it gives CASSQPPGGTNEKLFF. The chain couples TRBV4-1 to TRBJ1-4, with D possibly TRBD1 on 5 matching bases. The germline V and J ends were trimmed by 3 bases and 1 base, with 12 bases remaining between them. CDR3 size: 16 residues. The germline V gene encodes CDR1 MGHRA and CDR2 YSYEKL.

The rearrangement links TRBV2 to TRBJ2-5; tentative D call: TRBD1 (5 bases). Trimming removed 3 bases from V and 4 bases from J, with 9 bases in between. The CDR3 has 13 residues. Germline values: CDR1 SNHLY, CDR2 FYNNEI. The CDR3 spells CASSDDDRETQYF. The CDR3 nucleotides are TGTGCCAGCAGTGATGACGACAGAGAGACCCAGTACTTC. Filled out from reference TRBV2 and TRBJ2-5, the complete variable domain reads EPEVTQTPSHQVTQMGQEVILRCVPISNHLYFYWYRQILGQKVEFLVSFYNNEISEKSEIFDDQFSVERPDGSNFTLKIRSTKLEDSAMYFCASSDDDRETQYFGPGTRLLVL.

The CDR3: CASSYSGQPGYGYTF. CDR3 nucleotide sequence: TGTGCCAGCAGTTATTCGGGACAGCCCGGCTATGGCTACACCTTC. The chain is built from TRBV6-5 and TRBJ1-2, with 7 bases fitting TRBD1. After removal of 3 bases from V and 4 bases from J, the junction contained 8 bases not matched to a gene. From germline, CDR1 is MNHEY and CDR2 SVGAGI. The CDR3 contains 15 residues.

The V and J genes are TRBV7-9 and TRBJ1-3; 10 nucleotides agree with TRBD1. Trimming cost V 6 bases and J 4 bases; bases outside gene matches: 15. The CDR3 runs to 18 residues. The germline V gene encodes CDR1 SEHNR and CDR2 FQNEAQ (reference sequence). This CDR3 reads CASRPTGGELVEGNTIYF. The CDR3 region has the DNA TGTGCCAGCAGGCCGACAGGGGGCGAATTAGTGGAAGGAAACACCATATATTTT.

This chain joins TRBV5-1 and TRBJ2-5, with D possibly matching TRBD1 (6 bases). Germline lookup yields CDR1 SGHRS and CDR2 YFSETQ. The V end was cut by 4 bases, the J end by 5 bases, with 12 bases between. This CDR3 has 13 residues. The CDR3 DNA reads TGCGCCAGCAGCGGGGACATGAGGGAGACCCAGTACTTC. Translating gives CASSGDMRETQYF.

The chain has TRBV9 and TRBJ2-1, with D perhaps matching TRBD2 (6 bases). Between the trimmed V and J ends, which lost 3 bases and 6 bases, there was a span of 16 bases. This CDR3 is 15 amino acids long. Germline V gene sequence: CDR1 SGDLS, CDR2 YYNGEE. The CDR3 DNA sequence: TGTGCCAGCAGCGCAACCAGCGGACTAACCAATGAGCAGTTCTTC. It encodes CASSATSGLTNEQFF.

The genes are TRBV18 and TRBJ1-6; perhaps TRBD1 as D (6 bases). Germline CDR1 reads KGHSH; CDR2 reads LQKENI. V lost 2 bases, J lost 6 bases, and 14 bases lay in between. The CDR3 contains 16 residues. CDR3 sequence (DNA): TGTGCCAGCTCACCAATACCGCGCAGGGGTAATTCACCCCTCCACTTT. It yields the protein CASSPIPRRGNSPLHF. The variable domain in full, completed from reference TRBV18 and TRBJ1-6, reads NAGVMQNPRHLVRRRGQEARLRCSPMKGHSHVYWYRQLPEEGLKFMVYLQKENIIDESGMPKERFSAEFPKEGPSILRIQQVVRGDSAAYFCASSPIPRRGNSPLHFGNGTRLTVT.

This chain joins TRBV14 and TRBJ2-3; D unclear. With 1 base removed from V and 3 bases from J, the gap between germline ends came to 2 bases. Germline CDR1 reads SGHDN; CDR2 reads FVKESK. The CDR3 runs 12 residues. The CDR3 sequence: CASSQVTDTQYF. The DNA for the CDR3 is TGTGCCAGCAGCCAAGTAACAGATACGCAGTATTTT.